A single sample gave rise to the 15 T cell receptor beta chains below, sequenced in a study of blood T cell repertoires in COVID-19. Profiled with immunoSEQ multiplex PCR; TCRdb holds only in-frame clones, not every one. The table records hundreds of thousands of clones, around nine tenths of them present only once. Sequencing was carried out using peripheral blood. The receptor set was obtained from a man aged 70-80 years with acute or convalescent COVID-19.

This chain uses TRBV5-1 with TRBJ1-4, with 9 bases identical to TRBD1. The CDR3 runs 16 residues. The germline gives CDR1 SGHRS, CDR2 YFSETQ. V was pared by 4 bases and J by 6 bases, with 10 bases of the junction left unmatched. The CDR3 region is CASSPTGGAGYEKLFF. Written as DNA, the CDR3 is TGCGCCAGCAGCCCTACAGGGGGCGCGGGGTATGAAAAACTGTTTTTT. The full variable domain, rest sourced from reference TRBV5-1 and TRBJ1-4, is KAGVTQTPRYLIKTRGQQVTLSCSPISGHRSVSWYQQTPGQGLQFLFEYFSETQRNKGNFPGRFSGRQFSNSRSEMNVSTLELGDSALYLCASSPTGGAGYEKLFFGSGTQLSVL.

This clone was seen a few times. The rearrangement joins TRBV11-2 to TRBJ2-7; TRBD2 matches 9 bases. The CDR3 length is 15 residues. Looked up from germline, CDR1 is SGHAT and CDR2 is FQNNGV. V was pared by 1 base and J by 6 bases, with 7 bases of the junction left unmatched. In DNA, the CDR3 is TGTGCCAGCAGCTTAGGCGGGAGGGCCGGTCTCGAGCAGTACTTC. Protein product: CASSLGGRAGLEQYF.

This chain's CDR3 is CASSLNSPRSYTF. In DNA, the CDR3 is TGTGCCAGCAGCTTAAATTCCCCCAGGAGCTACACCTTC. The gene calls are TRBV7-2 and TRBJ1-2; no definite D call. This CDR3 comprises 13 residues. Trimming took off 2 bases at V and 9 bases at J, with 13 bases between the two ends. CDR1 is SGHTA and CDR2 is FQGNSA in the germline V gene.

DNA for the CDR3: TGTGCCAGCAGCCAGGCGACACAGCGGGAGGGCCTCGCAGATACGCAGTATTTT. Its protein is CASSQATQREGLADTQYF. The chain carries TRBV4-2 and TRBJ2-3, with 10 bases lining up with TRBD2. Germline V lookup: CDR1 LGHNA, CDR2 YNFKEQ. Germline trimming cut 3 bases from V and 4 bases from J; bases unmatched to any gene: 13. This CDR3 contains 18 residues.

The V gene is TRBV10-2, the J gene TRBJ2-1; D uncertain. Trimming took off 6 bases at V and 0 bases at J, with 6 bases between the two ends. This CDR3 has 13 residues. CDR1 is WSHSY and CDR2 is SAAADI in the germline V gene. Written as DNA, the CDR3 is TGCGCCAGCAGCGTCGGCTCCTACAATGAGCAGTTCTTC. It codes for CASSVGSYNEQFF.

This clone was seen just once. This sequence joins TRBV28 and TRBJ1-1, with TRBD1 identical over 10 bases. With 5 bases clipped from V and 4 bases from J, the junction kept 10 bases outside the gene matches. Germline-derived CDR1 and CDR2 are MDHEN and SYDVKM. The CDR3 has 16 residues. As DNA, the CDR3 is TGTGCCAGCAGTCCCGCGCGGACAGGGGGATCCACTGAAGCTTTCTTT. Translating gives CASSPARTGGSTEAFF. Combining the CDR3 with reference TRBV28 and TRBJ1-1 gives the whole variable domain DVKVTQSSRYLVKRTGEKVFLECVQDMDHENMFWYRQDPGLGLRLIYFSYDVKMKEKGDIPEGYSVSREKKERFSLILESASTNQTSMYLCASSPARTGGSTEAFFGQGTRLTVV.

The chain combines TRBV18 with TRBJ1-5; 11 bases align to TRBD1. Germline lookup yields CDR1 KGHSH and CDR2 LQKENI. V trimming: 4 bases; J trimming: 4 bases; junction bases outside the gene matches: 6. The CDR3 consists of 16 residues. The CDR3 DNA reads TGTGCCAGCTCACGGCGGACAGGGGGCCTGAATCAGCCCCAGCATTTT. This sequence encodes CASSRRTGGLNQPQHF.

The rearrangement joins TRBV7-2 to TRBJ2-2, with 7 bases matching TRBD2. The CDR3 length is 17 residues. V was pared by 8 bases and J by 1 base, with 13 bases of the junction left unmatched. Germline V gene sequence: CDR1 SGHTA, CDR2 FQGNSA. DNA for the CDR3: TGTGCCAGCGCCCGACTAGCCCGACGTGGGAACACCGGGGAGCTGTTTTTT. It yields the protein CASARLARRGNTGELFF.

As DNA, the CDR3 is TGTGCCAGCAGTCCGCAGGGGGCGCTTAATGAAAAACTGTTTTTT. Amino acid sequence: CASSPQGALNEKLFF. The chain uses TRBV28 and TRBJ1-4, with TRBD1 matching over 8 bases. CDR3 length: 15 residues. The V segment lost 5 bases and the J segment 4 bases; nucleotides outside the gene matches: 6. Germline CDR1 and CDR2: MDHEN and SYDVKM.

This clone was recorded only once. The V and J genes are TRBV9 and TRBJ2-1; D is perhaps TRBD1 (5 bases). Trimming stripped 6 bases from V and 0 bases from J, with 13 bases between. Per germline, CDR1 SGDLS and CDR2 YYNGEE. The CDR3 contains 15 residues. The CDR3 DNA follows: TGTGCCAGCAAAACAGGCTTGAGCTCCTACAATGAGCAGTTCTTC. As protein: CASKTGLSSYNEQFF.

This clone has only one observation. V is TRBV20-1 and J is TRBJ2-1; tentative D call: TRBD2 (5 bases). V was clipped by 3 bases and J by 4 bases, with 7 bases between them. Germline loops: CDR1 DFQATT, CDR2 SNEGSKA (reference sequence). This CDR3 is built from 12 residues. CDR3 sequence reads: CSASTGYNEQFF. The DNA of the CDR3 is TGCAGTGCTAGTACGGGATACAATGAGCAGTTCTTC.

The genes are TRBV10-3 and TRBJ1-2; the D is unclear. The CDR3 loop spans 14 amino acids. The ends were cut back, 6 bases at V and 0 bases at J, with 11 bases in the middle. CDR1 is ENHRY and CDR2 is SYGVKD in the germline V gene. Here the CDR3 reads CAISGDPSNYGYTF. The CDR3 DNA is TGTGCCATCAGCGGGGATCCTTCTAACTATGGCTACACCTTC.

The V and J genes are TRBV4-3 and TRBJ1-2; 8 nucleotides agree with TRBD1. V trimming: 1 base; J trimming: 6 bases; junction bases outside the gene matches: 4. CDR1 and CDR2 (germline): LGHNA, YSLEER. This CDR3 is built from 14 residues. The chain's CDR3 is CASSQAGGDHGYTF. The DNA for the CDR3 is TGCGCCAGCAGCCAAGCAGGGGGCGACCATGGCTACACCTTC.

The chain employs TRBV9 and TRBJ2-2; D not certain. The CDR3 loop spans 13 amino acids. CDR1 and CDR2 (germline): SGDLS, YYNGEE. Trimming cost V 0 bases and J 4 bases, with 4 bases left between them. CDR3: CASSVAFTGELFF. The CDR3 coding sequence is TGTGCCAGCAGCGTAGCCTTCACCGGGGAGCTGTTTTTT.

The V gene is TRBV18, the J gene TRBJ1-6; D is unclear. Trimming stripped 3 bases from V and 0 bases from J, with 9 bases between. The CDR3 sequence is 16 residues long. Germline V gene sequence: CDR1 KGHSH, CDR2 LQKENI. CDR3 protein: CASSPTGASYNSPLHF. DNA of the CDR3: TGTGCCAGCTCACCTACGGGTGCCTCCTATAATTCACCCCTCCACTTT.